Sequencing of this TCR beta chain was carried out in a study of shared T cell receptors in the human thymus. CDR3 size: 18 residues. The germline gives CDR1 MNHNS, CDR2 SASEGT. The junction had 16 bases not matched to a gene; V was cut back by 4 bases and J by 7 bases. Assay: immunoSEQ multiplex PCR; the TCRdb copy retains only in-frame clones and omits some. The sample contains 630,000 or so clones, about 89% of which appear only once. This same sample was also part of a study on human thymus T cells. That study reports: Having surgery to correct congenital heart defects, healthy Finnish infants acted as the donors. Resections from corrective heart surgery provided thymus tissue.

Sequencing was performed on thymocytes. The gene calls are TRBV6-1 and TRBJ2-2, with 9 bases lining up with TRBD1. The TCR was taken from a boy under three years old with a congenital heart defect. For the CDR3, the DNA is TGTGCCAGCAGTGTGGGTGACAGGGGGTATAGGTGGGGCGGGGAGCTGTTTTTT. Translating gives CASSVGDRGYRWGGELFF.